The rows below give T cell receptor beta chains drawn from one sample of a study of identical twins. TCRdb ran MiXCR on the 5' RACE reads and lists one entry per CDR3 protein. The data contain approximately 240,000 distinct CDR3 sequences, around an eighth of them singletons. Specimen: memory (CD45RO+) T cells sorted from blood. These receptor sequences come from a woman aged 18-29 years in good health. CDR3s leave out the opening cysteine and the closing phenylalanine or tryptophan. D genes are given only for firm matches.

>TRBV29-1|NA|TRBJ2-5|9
SILGGETQY
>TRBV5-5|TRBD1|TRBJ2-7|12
ASSLDRGTYEQY
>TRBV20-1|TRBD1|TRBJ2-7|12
SARAGQGAREQY
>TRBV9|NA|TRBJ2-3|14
ASSVGPRLSTDTQY
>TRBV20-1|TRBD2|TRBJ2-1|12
SAQRGSSNNEQF
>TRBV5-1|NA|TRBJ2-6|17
ASSLALEGRFSGANVLT
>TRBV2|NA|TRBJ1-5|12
ASTRESGFQPQH
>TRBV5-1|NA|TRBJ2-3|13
ASSLVSTSTDTQY
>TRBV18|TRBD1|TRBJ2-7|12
ASSSGQAAYEQY
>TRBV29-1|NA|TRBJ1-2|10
SGGGGLTGYT
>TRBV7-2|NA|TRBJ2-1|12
ASSLGPTYNEQF
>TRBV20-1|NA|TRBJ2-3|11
SATGSSPVEQY
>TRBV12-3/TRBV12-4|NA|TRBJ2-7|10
ASSTRRGEQY
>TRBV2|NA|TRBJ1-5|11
ASRVDRNQPQH
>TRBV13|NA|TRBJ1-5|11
ASSRGKIGSQH
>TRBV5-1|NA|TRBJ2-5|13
ASSLIPGTGETQY
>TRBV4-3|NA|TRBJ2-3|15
ASSQEGTVSSTDTQY
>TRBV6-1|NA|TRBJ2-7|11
ASSALTTWEQY
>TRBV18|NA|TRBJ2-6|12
ASSPFSGANVLT
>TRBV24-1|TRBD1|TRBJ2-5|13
ATSDNRGPGETQY
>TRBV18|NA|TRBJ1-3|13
ASSSAPGSGNTIY
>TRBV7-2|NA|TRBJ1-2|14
ASSPTGDRTYYGYT
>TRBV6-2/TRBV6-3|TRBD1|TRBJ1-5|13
ASSSGTGPYQPQH
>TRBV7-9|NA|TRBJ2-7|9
ASSTAYEQY
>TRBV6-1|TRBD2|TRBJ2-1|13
ASSESGGIPPEQF
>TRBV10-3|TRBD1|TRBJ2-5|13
AISSGTGRLETQY
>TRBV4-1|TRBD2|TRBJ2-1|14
ASSQEATSGGDEQF
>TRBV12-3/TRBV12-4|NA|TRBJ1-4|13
ASRIWGKANEKLF